Below are 30 T cell receptor beta chains sequenced from a single sample in a study of T cell responses to AZD1222 COVID-19 vaccine. Here immunoSEQ multiplex PCR was the method, and the copy in TCRdb shows in-frame clones only, minus some. The sample lists under 95,000 clones; around 86% were seen once. The source was peripheral blood, collected on day 0 of AZD1222 vaccination. The source of these receptors is an adult in good health.

V and J are TRBV23-1 and TRBJ2-2, with 8 bases fitting TRBD1. TRBV23-1 is sorted into the ORF group, with uncertain function. The V and J ends lost 4 bases and 1 base, in that order; junction bases with no gene match: 11. This CDR3 has 18 amino acids. The CDR3 protein is CASSPNSDRGGNTGELFF. CDR3 in DNA: TGCGCCAGCAGTCCCAACTCAGACAGGGGAGGGAACACCGGGGAGCTGTTTTTT.

The genes are TRBV6-5 and TRBJ2-5, with TRBD1 matching over 9 bases. The V gene's germline CDR1 is MNHEY and CDR2 SVGAGI. The J segment lost 1 base and the V segment lost 1 base, leaving 4 bases of the junction unmatched. The CDR3 is made up of 16 amino acids. The CDR3 DNA follows: TGTGCCAGCAGTTACTTTGGGACAGGGCCCCAAGAGACCCAGTACTTC. This codes for CASSYFGTGPQETQYF.

This chain links TRBV5-4 with TRBJ1-1; D gene ambiguous. Deletions cut 4 bases from V and 4 bases from J, with 14 bases between. CDR1 SGHNT and CDR2 YYREEE come from the germline V gene (reference sequence). The CDR3 loop spans 14 amino acids. The CDR3 protein is CASSDRASGTEAFF. The CDR3 DNA reads as TGTGCCAGCAGCGATCGGGCGTCGGGCACTGAAGCTTTCTTT.

The gene calls are TRBV30 and TRBJ2-5, with D maybe TRBD2 (5 bases). CDR3 length equals 14 residues. Germline V gene sequence: CDR1 GTSNPN, CDR2 SVGIG (reference sequence). Trimming pared 0 bases from V and 2 bases from J, leaving 10 bases between. The CDR3, as DNA: TGTGCCTGGAGTGTATTTAGCGTACAAGAGACCCAGTACTTC. Protein: CAWSVFSVQETQYF.

The genes are TRBV29-1 and TRBJ1-1; D ambiguous. Trimming removed 5 bases from V and 4 bases from J, with 11 bases in between. The CDR3 has 12 residues. The germline V gene encodes CDR1 SQVTM and CDR2 ANQGSEA. CDR3 sequence (DNA): TGCAGCGTTACGGTTATGACCACTGAAGCTTTCTTT. Its translation is CSVTVMTTEAFF.

This chain links TRBV9 with TRBJ2-5, with 10 bases that match TRBD2. Germline V gene data show CDR1 as SGDLS and CDR2 as YYNGEE. The CDR3 extends over 16 amino acids. Losses at the gene ends were 3 bases for V and 5 bases for J; bases not matched to a gene: 10. CDR3 coding DNA: TGTGCCAGCAGCGCCTATAGCGGGGGGCCAGGGGAGACCCAGTACTTC. It specifies CASSAYSGGPGETQYF.

This chain uses TRBV27 with TRBJ2-7; the match to TRBD2 covers 16 bases. Unmatched junction bases numbered 13, after V lost 5 bases and J lost 3 bases. CDR1 and CDR2 (germline): MNHEY, SMNVEV (reference sequence). The CDR3 loop spans 19 amino acids. CDR3 loop: CASSPHPPGLAGGDYEQYF. As DNA, the CDR3 is TGTGCCAGCAGTCCCCACCCCCCGGGACTAGCGGGAGGGGACTACGAGCAGTACTTC.

The rearrangement uses TRBV2 and TRBJ1-1; no definite D call. Germline V gives CDR1 SNHLY, CDR2 FYNNEI. Trimming left V 3 bases short and J 0 bases short, with 8 bases between. The CDR3 sequence is 14 residues long. As DNA, the CDR3 is TGTGCCAGCAGTGATTGGGGTATGAACACTGAAGCTTTCTTT. Amino acid sequence: CASSDWGMNTEAFF. Full variable domain (outside the CDR3, taken from reference TRBV2 and TRBJ1-1): EPEVTQTPSHQVTQMGQEVILRCVPISNHLYFYWYRQILGQKVEFLVSFYNNEISEKSEIFDDQFSVERPDGSNFTLKIRSTKLEDSAMYFCASSDWGMNTEAFFGQGTRLTVV.

The genes are TRBV5-6 and TRBJ2-2; D is perhaps TRBD1 (6 bases). V was shortened by 3 bases and J by 1 base, with 16 bases between the two germline ends. The CDR3 runs 17 residues. Germline values: CDR1 SGHDT, CDR2 YYEEEE. The CDR3 region is CASSYGPIGGNTGELFF. The CDR3 nucleotides read TGTGCCAGCAGCTATGGCCCAATAGGGGGGAACACCGGGGAGCTGTTTTTT.

This sequence joins TRBV2 and TRBJ1-6, with a tentative D call TRBD1 (5 bases). With 5 bases removed from V and 7 bases from J, the gap between germline ends came to 15 bases. The CDR3 contains 15 residues. Germline V CDR1 and CDR2: SNHLY, FYNNEI. The CDR3 is CASSLAGTGNSPLHF. The CDR3 nucleotides are TGTGCCAGCAGTCTGGCCGGGACGGGGAATTCACCCCTCCACTTT.

The chain recombines TRBV4-3 with TRBJ1-5; D is unresolved. With 1 base removed from V and 0 bases from J, the gap between germline ends came to 7 bases. CDR3 length: 15 residues. From germline, CDR1 is LGHNA and CDR2 YSLEER. In nucleotides, the CDR3 is TGCGCCAGCAGCCAAGCCCTTTATAGCAATCAGCCCCAGCATTTT. This sequence encodes CASSQALYSNQPQHF.

The chain uses TRBV30 and TRBJ1-1, with D unclear. This CDR3 spans 13 amino acids. Germline V CDR1 and CDR2: GTSNPN, SVGIG (reference sequence). V was cut by 0 bases and J by 0 bases, with 5 bases left in between. CDR3 DNA sequence: TGTGCCTGGAGTGTGCACCTGAACACTGAAGCTTTCTTT. Translation gives CAWSVHLNTEAFF.

The chain is built from TRBV19 and TRBJ1-5; D is perhaps TRBD1 (6 bases). V lost 7 bases and J 4 bases, leaving 11 bases between the germline ends. Germline V gene sequence: CDR1 LNHDA, CDR2 SQIVND (reference sequence). The length of the CDR3 is 13 residues. CDR3: CASNRVFNQPQHF. For the CDR3, the DNA is TGTGCCAGTAACAGGGTTTTTAATCAGCCCCAGCATTTT.

The CDR3 DNA reads TGTGCCAGCAGCTTACAGGGGGAGAGTGAAGCTTTCTTT. Its protein is CASSLQGESEAFF. V and J are TRBV9 and TRBJ1-1, with 8 nucleotides matching TRBD1. The CDR3 is made up of 13 amino acids. The germline V gene encodes CDR1 SGDLS and CDR2 YYNGEE. J was trimmed by 7 bases and V by 4 bases; bases with no gene match: 6.

The rearrangement joins TRBV2 to TRBJ1-5; 7 nucleotides match TRBD1. This CDR3 contains 15 residues. Looked up from germline, CDR1 is SNHLY and CDR2 is FYNNEI. The J segment lost 7 bases and the V segment lost 8 bases, leaving 14 bases of the junction unmatched. The CDR3 loop reads CASSQGSGEVQPQHF. Here the CDR3 DNA reads TGTGCCAGCTCACAGGGGTCAGGGGAGGTACAGCCCCAGCATTTT.

J is TRBJ1-1 and V is TRBV6-4; unclear D gene. The V end lost 3 bases, the J end lost 1 base, and 6 bases lay between the germline ends. Germline V lookup: CDR1 MRHNA, CDR2 SNTAGT. CDR3 length equals 13 residues. The CDR3 is CASSDQPNTEAFF. CDR3 sequence (DNA): TGTGCCAGCAGTGATCAACCGAACACTGAAGCTTTCTTT.

The chain is built from TRBV25-1 and TRBJ2-1, with 7 bases matching TRBD2. The CDR3 consists of 15 residues. Germline V lookup: CDR1 MGHDK, CDR2 SYGVNS. After removal of 4 bases from V and 4 bases from J, the junction contained 7 bases not matched to a gene. CDR3 nucleotides: TGTGCCAGCAGTGGGTTGGGAGGGCGATACAATGAGCAGTTCTTC. Translated: CASSGLGGRYNEQFF.

The chain carries TRBV7-2 and TRBJ2-2; weak D call: TRBD2 (5 bases). The ends were cut back, 6 bases at V and 5 bases at J, with 10 bases in the middle. Per germline, CDR1 SGHTA and CDR2 FQGNSA. The CDR3 extends over 13 amino acids. CDR3 DNA: TGTGCCAGCAGACCCACGGGGACCGGGGAGCTGTTTTTT. Protein sequence: CASRPTGTGELFF. The entire variable domain, with the rest obtained from reference TRBV7-2 and TRBJ2-2, is as follows: GAGVSQSPSNKVTEKGKDVELRCDPISGHTALYWYRQSLGQGLEFLIYFQGNSAPDKSGLPSDRFSAERTGGSVSTLTIQRTQQEDSAVYLCASRPTGTGELFFGEGSRLTVL.

The rearrangement links TRBV5-3 to TRBJ2-1, with TRBD2 matching 14 bases. TRBV5-3 is noted as an ORF with a role that remains uncertain. The junction had 27 bases not matched to a gene; V was cut back by 1 base and J by 9 bases. The CDR3 contains 23 residues. The CDR3 nucleotides are TGTGCCAGAAGCTTGACCGGCTCGAAACCGGGACTAGCGGGAGCCCGGAGAGGGTGTGAGCAGTTCTTC. Encoded protein: CARSLTGSKPGLAGARRGCEQFF.

This clone showed up just once. The chain recombines TRBV3-1 (or the pseudogene TRBV3-2) with TRBJ2-1; TRBD2 agrees at 12 bases. The V and J ends lost 4 bases and 3 bases, in that order; junction bases with no gene match: 4. Germline loops: CDR1 LGHDT, CDR2 YNNKEL (reference sequence). The length of the CDR3 is 16 residues. Here the CDR3 DNA reads TGTGCCAGCAGCCCCAGGACTAGCGGGGACTACAATGAGCAGTTCTTC. The encoded protein is CASSPRTSGDYNEQFF.

The rearrangement uses TRBV7-2 and TRBJ2-1; TRBD1 matches 8 bases. The junction had 2 bases not matched to a gene; V was cut back by 6 bases and J by 7 bases. The CDR3 spans 12 residues. Per the germline V gene, CDR1 is SGHTA and CDR2 is FQGNSA. Here the CDR3 reads CASRQGANEQFF. CDR3 DNA: TGTGCCAGCAGGCAGGGGGCGAATGAGCAGTTCTTC. Variable domain in full (rest from reference TRBV7-2 and TRBJ2-1): GAGVSQSPSNKVTEKGKDVELRCDPISGHTALYWYRQSLGQGLEFLIYFQGNSAPDKSGLPSDRFSAERTGGSVSTLTIQRTQQEDSAVYLCASRQGANEQFFGPGTRLTVL.

The genes are TRBV9 and TRBJ1-5, with 8 bases fitting TRBD1. The CDR3 covers 15 residues. CDR1 is SGDLS, CDR2 YYNGEE, per germline. J gave up 6 bases and V 3 bases, and 8 bases lay outside the gene matches. The CDR3 protein is CASSETGDSRQPQHF. The CDR3 bases are TGTGCCAGCAGCGAGACAGGGGATTCTCGTCAGCCCCAGCATTTT.

The V gene is TRBV6-2 or TRBV6-3, the J gene TRBJ1-2; the match to TRBD1 covers 8 bases. The CDR3 is 15 residues long. In germline, CDR1 is MNHEY, CDR2 SVGEGT. V lost 4 bases and J lost 7; bases outside the gene matches: 11. The CDR3 sequence: CASSCQTGVGCGYTF. The CDR3 region has the DNA TGTGCCAGCAGTTGCCAGACAGGGGTTGGTTGTGGCTACACCTTC.

The table lists this clone with a few counts. The chain recombines TRBV7-2 with TRBJ2-1, with 10 bases identical to TRBD1. The CDR3 has 13 amino acids. Germline CDR1 and CDR2: SGHTA and FQGNSA. For the CDR3, the DNA is TGTGCACTAGGGACAGGGGTTCGCGATGAGCAGTTCTTC. It specifies CALGTGVRDEQFF.

The chain carries TRBV5-6 and TRBJ2-7; D call uncertain. The CDR3 spans 13 residues. V was trimmed by 4 bases and J by 2 bases, leaving 10 bases between them. Germline values: CDR1 SGHDT, CDR2 YYEEEE. The CDR3 reads CASSRLIAYEQYF. The CDR3 DNA reads as TGTGCCAGCAGCCGTCTAATAGCCTACGAGCAGTACTTC.

The chain carries TRBV10-3 and TRBJ2-3; D gene ambiguous. Germline V gives CDR1 ENHRY, CDR2 SYGVKD. The CDR3 totals 15 residues. The ends were cut back, 5 bases at V and 3 bases at J, with 15 bases in the middle. In DNA, the CDR3 is TGTGCCATCAGTTTTGGGGTTTCTTGGACAGATACGCAGTATTTT. Its protein product is CAISFGVSWTDTQYF.

The V gene is TRBV6-1, the J gene TRBJ2-1; perhaps TRBD1 as D (5 bases). The CDR3 loop spans 19 amino acids. V lost 3 bases, J lost 0 bases, and 21 bases lay in between. Germline loops: CDR1 MNHNS, CDR2 SASEGT. Here the CDR3 DNA reads TGTGCCAGCAGTGACCCACCCGCTTTCAAAGACAGCTCCTACAATGAGCAGTTCTTC. As protein: CASSDPPAFKDSSYNEQFF.

As concerns this clone: One junction end does not reproduce the germline sequence, and a read error may be involved. The V gene is TRBV7-7, the J gene TRBJ1-3, with D unresolved. The CDR3 extends over 14 amino acids. Per germline, CDR1 SSHAT and CDR2 FNYEAQ (reference sequence). CDR3 loop: CASSPDNTGNTIYF. In DNA form, the CDR3 reads TGTGCTAGCAGCCCAGACAATACGGGAAACACCATATATTTT.

The J gene is TRBJ2-7, the V gene TRBV19, with D tentatively TRBD1 or TRBD2 (5 bases each). V lost 7 bases and J 0 bases, leaving 7 bases between the germline ends. Germline CDR1 is LNHDA and CDR2 is SQIVND (reference sequence). This CDR3 comprises 12 residues. The CDR3 loop reads CASTGPSYEQYF. For the CDR3, the DNA is TGTGCCAGTACGGGACCCTCCTACGAGCAGTACTTC.

The gene calls are TRBV21-1 and TRBJ2-3. TRBV21-1 has pseudogene status. The CDR3 sequence is 15 residues long. The chain's CDR3 is CASRVGSASTDTQYF. CDR3 nucleotides: TGTGCCAGCAGAGTTGGCTCGGCAAGCACAGATACGCAGTATTTT.